This passage covers 23 T cell receptor beta chains from one sample sequenced in a study of response to subunit inactivated influenza vaccine. TCRdb re-derived calls from the RT-PCR reads in MiXCR, one entry per CDR3 protein. Of hundreds of thousands of distinct CDR3 sequences listed, about 15% were seen once; the top ten hold around 6.5%. This specimen was PBMCs from blood, taken less than 15 days before vaccination. These receptors all stem from a man aged 50-59 years who received an inactivated influenza vaccine.

There are a few counts of this clonotype. The chain has TRBV4-3 and TRBJ2-1; 9 bases map to TRBD1. V lost 7 bases to trimming and J lost 8 bases; unmatched junction nucleotides: 9. CDR1 is LGHNA and CDR2 is YSLEER in the germline V gene. This CDR3 comprises 14 residues. The CDR3 DNA is TGCGCCAGCACCCTAGACAGGGGGGTCGATGAGCAGTTCTTC. Translation gives CASTLDRGVDEQFF.

The rearrangement uses TRBV3-1 and TRBJ2-1; 14 positions agree with TRBD2. CDR1 is LGHDT, CDR2 YNNKEL, per germline (reference sequence). The V segment lost 10 bases and the J segment 5 bases; nucleotides outside the gene matches: 16. The CDR3 is 18 residues long. In DNA form, the CDR3 reads TGTGCCATCTGTCCGCGGGGACTAGCGGGAGCGGGGAACAATGAGCAGTTCTTC. Translation: CAICPRGLAGAGNNEQFF.

This clonotype has just a few counts. The chain recombines TRBV3-1 with TRBJ2-1; 8 bases fit TRBD2. V shed 1 base and J 8 bases; nucleotides not matched to a gene: 4. The CDR3 has 14 amino acids. Germline-derived CDR1 and CDR2 are LGHDT and YNNKEL (reference sequence). In DNA form, the CDR3 reads TGTGCCAGCAGCCAAGGGGGACTAGTTCATGAGCAGTTCTTC. It yields the protein CASSQGGLVHEQFF.

This clonotype was counted a few times. The V gene is TRBV28, the J gene TRBJ2-3; 9 bases are a match to TRBD2. V trimming: 5 bases; J trimming: 4 bases; junction bases outside the gene matches: 4. The CDR3 contains 14 residues. Per the germline V gene, CDR1 is MDHEN and CDR2 is SYDVKM. DNA of the CDR3: TGTGCCAGCAGTAGGGGACTAGCTCCAGATACGCAGTATTTT. It yields the protein CASSRGLAPDTQYF.

This clonotype occurred many times. The CDR3: CASSLVLNTGELFF. In DNA, the CDR3 is TGTGCCAGCAGTTTAGTTCTCAACACCGGGGAGCTGTTTTTT. The rearrangement links TRBV12-3 or TRBV12-4 to TRBJ2-2, with unresolved D. CDR3 length: 14 residues. V dropped 1 base and J dropped 2 bases, with 5 bases sitting between them.

This clonotype was counted at least ten times. The chain combines TRBV5-1 with TRBJ2-1; no definite D call. The length of the CDR3 is 17 residues. Germline V gene sequence: CDR1 SGHRS, CDR2 YFSETQ. V was clipped by 4 bases and J by 1 base, with 18 bases between them. CDR3 sequence: CASSPRTKPRSYNEQFF. In nucleotides, the CDR3 is TGCGCCAGCAGCCCTCGAACCAAACCCAGGTCCTACAATGAGCAGTTCTTC.

The rearrangement uses TRBV5-6 and TRBJ2-5, with D possibly being TRBD2 (5 bases). The germline V gene encodes CDR1 SGHDT and CDR2 YYEEEE. V lost 7 bases and J lost 5, with 12 bases in between. The CDR3 runs 12 residues. In DNA form, the CDR3 reads TGTGCCAGCGAACTAGGTGGGGAGACCCAGTACTTC. Translated, it gives CASELGGETQYF.

This clonotype was detected only a few times. One junction end disagrees with the germline gene, perhaps due to a read error. The genes are TRBV20-1 and TRBJ2-7; 12 bases agree with TRBD2. Germline V gene sequence: CDR1 DFQATT, CDR2 SNEGSKA (reference sequence). This CDR3 contains 14 residues. As DNA, the CDR3 is TGCAGTGCTAATAATCCTAGCGGGAGGGGGTTTGCGCACTTC. Translating it yields CSANNPSGRGFAHF.

The V call is TRBV5-5, the J call TRBJ2-5; no firm D call. Germline CDR1 and CDR2: SGHKS and YYEKEE (reference sequence). This CDR3 contains 15 residues. Trimming removed 6 bases from V and 4 bases from J, with 19 bases in between. CDR3 loop: CASTNGQPGLETQYF. The CDR3 region has the DNA TGTGCCAGCACGAACGGGCAGCCCGGATTAGAGACCCAGTACTTC. Full variable domain (missing parts from reference TRBV5-5 and TRBJ2-5): DAGVTQSPTHLIKTRGQQVTLRCSPISGHKSVSWYQQVLGQGPQFIFQYYEKEERGRGNFPDRFSARQFPNYSSELNVNALLLGDSALYLCASTNGQPGLETQYFGPGTRLLVL.

This clonotype has more than one count but fewer than ten. This chain links TRBV5-1 with TRBJ2-1; TRBD2 matches at 8 bases. From germline, CDR1 is SGHRS and CDR2 YFSETQ. V lost 2 bases and J lost 8; bases outside the gene matches: 9. CDR3 length equals 15 residues. The chain's CDR3 is CASSFQGLDRDEQFF. The CDR3 nucleotides read TGCGCCAGCAGCTTCCAGGGACTAGATCGTGATGAGCAGTTCTTC.

This chain connects TRBV29-1 to TRBJ2-5; tentative D call: TRBD2 (5 bases). The V gene lost 5 bases and the J gene lost 1 base, with 17 bases spanning the gap. Germline CDR1 SQVTM, CDR2 ANQGSEA. This CDR3 has 15 amino acids. The CDR3 DNA reads TGCAGCGTTACTCCCCGGGCGGGTAGCCAAGAGACCCAGTACTTC. Translating gives CSVTPRAGSQETQYF.

The chain links TRBV11-2 to TRBJ2-3, with D maybe TRBD2 (7 bases). Trimming removed 2 bases at V and 0 bases at J, with 15 bases between. The CDR3 spans 17 residues. CDR1 and CDR2 from the germline V gene are SGHAT and FQNNGV. The DNA for the CDR3 is TGTGCCAGCAGCTTACTGGCGGGGGCACTTAGCACAGATACGCAGTATTTT. Translation gives CASSLLAGALSTDTQYF.

This clonotype occurred a few times. The V gene is TRBV29-1, the J gene TRBJ2-2; 7 positions match TRBD1. The CDR3 has 15 amino acids. CDR1 and CDR2 (germline): SQVTM, ANQGSEA. The ends lost 7 bases at V and 2 bases at J; junction bases unmatched: 10. In DNA, the CDR3 is TGCAGCGCTACAAGGACAGGAATCAACACCGGGGAGCTGTTTTTT. It is translated as CSATRTGINTGELFF.

This clonotype came up a few times. A read error may produce the germline difference seen at one junction end. This rearrangement joins TRBV3-1 to TRBJ2-4; TRBD2 matches at 10 bases. Germline V gives CDR1 LGHDT, CDR2 YNNKEL (reference sequence). This CDR3 comprises 17 residues. CDR3 coding DNA: TGTGCCAGCACCCAAGGGCTAGCGGGAGTCCCCAAAAACATTCAGTACTTC. Protein product: CASTQGLAGVPKNIQYF.

The sample holds a few counts of this clonotype. The V gene is TRBV3-1, the J gene TRBJ2-1; a possible D gene is TRBD2 (6 bases). The V end lost 2 bases, the J end lost 9 bases, and 20 bases lay between the germline ends. CDR3 length equals 16 residues. The germline CDR1 and CDR2 sequences are LGHDT and YNNKEL (reference sequence). The CDR3 is CASSQPYSKLRGEQFF. CDR3 bases: TGTGCCAGCAGCCAACCGTACTCCAAGTTGCGGGGTGAGCAGTTCTTC.

This clonotype was detected ten times or more. The chain links TRBV5-6 to TRBJ2-7; 10 positions match TRBD2. The germline gives CDR1 SGHDT, CDR2 YYEEEE. Trimming took 3 bases from V and 5 from J; bases not matched to a gene: 2. The length of the CDR3 is 13 residues. The CDR3 region has the DNA TGTGCCAGCAGCTACGGGACTAGCGACGAGCAGTACTTC. It yields the protein CASSYGTSDEQYF.

This clonotype was recorded at least ten times. The V call is TRBV6-2 or TRBV6-3, the J call TRBJ1-1; D perhaps matches TRBD1 (6 bases). CDR1 and CDR2 from the germline V gene are MNHEY and SVGEGT. The CDR3 extends over 15 amino acids. Between the trimmed V and J ends, which lost 2 bases and 4 bases, there was a span of 14 bases. CDR3: CASSYLGGRGTEAFF. The CDR3 DNA follows: TGTGCCAGCAGTTACCTAGGGGGACGCGGCACTGAAGCTTTCTTT.

V and J are TRBV12-3 or TRBV12-4 and TRBJ2-1; 9 nucleotides align to TRBD2. Trimming took 5 bases from V and 7 from J; bases not matched to a gene: 6. The CDR3 length is 14 residues. The CDR3 loop is CASSMRGGLNEQFF. CDR3 bases: TGTGCCAGCAGTATGCGGGGGGGCCTGAATGAGCAGTTCTTC.

This clonotype was seen more than once but under ten times. The V and J genes are TRBV12-3 or TRBV12-4 and TRBJ1-4; D is uncertain. The CDR3 is 14 residues long. Trimming left V 4 bases short and J 2 bases short, with 8 bases between. This CDR3 is CASSWTDTNEKLFF. CDR3 sequence (DNA): TGTGCCAGCAGTTGGACGGATACTAATGAAAAACTGTTTTTT.

The J gene is TRBJ2-4, the V gene TRBV6-2 or TRBV6-3; 9 bases line up with TRBD2. The CDR3 spans 17 residues. From germline, CDR1 is MNHEY and CDR2 SVGEGT. The V segment lost 7 bases and the J segment 1 base; nucleotides outside the gene matches: 11. In nucleotides, the CDR3 is TGTGCCAGCACCCCCCTAGCGGGAAAGGGGGCCAAAAACATTCAGTACTTC. The encoded protein is CASTPLAGKGAKNIQYF.

Concerning this clonotype itself: Compared with germline, one end of the junction differs, possibly owing to a read error. This rearrangement joins TRBV7-6 to TRBJ2-2, with D unresolved. The CDR3 has 16 residues. Germline CDR1 and CDR2: SGHVS and FNYEAQ. The CDR3 DNA follows: TGTTCCAGCAGCTTAGTTCCGAATTCGAACACCGGGGAGCTGTTTTTT. It encodes CSSSLVPNSNTGELFF.

V gene TRBV7-2 combines with J gene TRBJ2-3; 7 positions match TRBD1. This CDR3 has 14 amino acids. V dropped 6 bases and J dropped 3; count of bases not matched to a gene: 6. Germline-derived CDR1 and CDR2 are SGHTA and FQGNSA. CDR3 region: CASRTGRATDTQYF. The CDR3 nucleotides read TGTGCCAGCAGGACAGGGCGGGCAACAGATACGCAGTATTTT.

This clonotype turned up a few times. The J gene is TRBJ2-5, the V gene TRBV4-3; possible D gene TRBD2, 6 bases. The CDR3 is 18 residues long. Trimming took 0 bases from V and 1 from J, leaving 18 bases between them. CDR1 and CDR2 (germline): LGHNA, YSLEER. Here the CDR3 reads CASSQEGGPGTIQETQYF. The CDR3 DNA follows: TGCGCCAGCAGCCAAGAGGGGGGACCCGGGACCATCCAAGAGACCCAGTACTTC.